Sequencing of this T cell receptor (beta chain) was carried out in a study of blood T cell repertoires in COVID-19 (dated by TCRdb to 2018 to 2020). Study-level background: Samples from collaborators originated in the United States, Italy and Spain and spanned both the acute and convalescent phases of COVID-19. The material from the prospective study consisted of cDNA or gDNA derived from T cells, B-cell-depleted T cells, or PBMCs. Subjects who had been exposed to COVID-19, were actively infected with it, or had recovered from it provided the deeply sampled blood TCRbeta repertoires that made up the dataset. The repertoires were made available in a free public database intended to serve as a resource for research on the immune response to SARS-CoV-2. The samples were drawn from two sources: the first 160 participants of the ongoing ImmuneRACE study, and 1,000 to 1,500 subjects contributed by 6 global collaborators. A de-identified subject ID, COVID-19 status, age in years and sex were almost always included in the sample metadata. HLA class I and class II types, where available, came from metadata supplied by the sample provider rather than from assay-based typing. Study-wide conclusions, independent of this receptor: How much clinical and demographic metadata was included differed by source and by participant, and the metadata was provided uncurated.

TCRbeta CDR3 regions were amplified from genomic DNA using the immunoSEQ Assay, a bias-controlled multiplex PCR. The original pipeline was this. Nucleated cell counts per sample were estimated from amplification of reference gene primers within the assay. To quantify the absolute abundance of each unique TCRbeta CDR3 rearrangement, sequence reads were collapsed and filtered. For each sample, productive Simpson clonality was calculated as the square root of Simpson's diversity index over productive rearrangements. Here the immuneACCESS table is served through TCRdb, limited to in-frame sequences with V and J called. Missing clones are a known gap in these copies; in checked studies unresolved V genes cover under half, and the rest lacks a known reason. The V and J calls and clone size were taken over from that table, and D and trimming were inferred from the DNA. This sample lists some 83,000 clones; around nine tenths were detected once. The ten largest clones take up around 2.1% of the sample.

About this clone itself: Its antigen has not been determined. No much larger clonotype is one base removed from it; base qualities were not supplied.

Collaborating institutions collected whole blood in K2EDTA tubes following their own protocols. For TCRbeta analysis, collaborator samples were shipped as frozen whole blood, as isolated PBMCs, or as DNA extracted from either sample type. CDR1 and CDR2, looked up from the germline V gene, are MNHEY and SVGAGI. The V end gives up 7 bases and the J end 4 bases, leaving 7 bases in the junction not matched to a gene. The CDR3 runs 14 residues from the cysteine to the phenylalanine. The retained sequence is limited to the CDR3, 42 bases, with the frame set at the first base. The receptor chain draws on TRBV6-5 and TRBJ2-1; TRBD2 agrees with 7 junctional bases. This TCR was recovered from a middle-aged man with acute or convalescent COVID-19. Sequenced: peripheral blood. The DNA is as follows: TGTGCCAGCAAGGGGCGGGGACTATACAATGAGCAGTTCTTC. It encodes CASKGRGLYNEQFF.